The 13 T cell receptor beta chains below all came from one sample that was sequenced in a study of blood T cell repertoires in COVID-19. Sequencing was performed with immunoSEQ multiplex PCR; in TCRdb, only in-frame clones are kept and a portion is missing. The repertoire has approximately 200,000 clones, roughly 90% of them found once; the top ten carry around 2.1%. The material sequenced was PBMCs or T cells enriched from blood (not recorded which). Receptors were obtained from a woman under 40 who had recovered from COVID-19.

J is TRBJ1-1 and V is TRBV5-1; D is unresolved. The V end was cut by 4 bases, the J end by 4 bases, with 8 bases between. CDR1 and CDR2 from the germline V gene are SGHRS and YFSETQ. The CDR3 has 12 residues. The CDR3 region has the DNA TGCGCCAGCAGCCCTCGCGGCACTGAAGCTTTCTTT. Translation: CASSPRGTEAFF.

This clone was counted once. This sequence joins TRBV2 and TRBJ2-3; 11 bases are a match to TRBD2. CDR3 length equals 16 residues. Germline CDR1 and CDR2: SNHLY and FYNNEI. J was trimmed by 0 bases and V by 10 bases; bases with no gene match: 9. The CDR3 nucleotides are TGTGCCACCCCCCCTAGCGGGGGGACGAGCACAGATACGCAGTATTTT. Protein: CATPPSGGTSTDTQYF.

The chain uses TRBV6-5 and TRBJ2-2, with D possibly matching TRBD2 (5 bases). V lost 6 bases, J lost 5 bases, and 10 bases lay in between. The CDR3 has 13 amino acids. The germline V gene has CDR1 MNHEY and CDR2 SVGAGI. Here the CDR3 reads CASRQEDTGELFF. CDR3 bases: TGTGCCAGCAGGCAGGAGGATACCGGGGAGCTGTTTTTT.

CDR3 loop: CASSLWEGPRGYTF. The CDR3 nucleotides read TGTGCCAGCAGCTTGTGGGAGGGTCCAAGGGGCTACACCTTC. The J gene is TRBJ1-2, the V gene TRBV5-5; D call uncertain. The CDR3 sequence is 14 residues long. Trimming removed 1 base from V and 8 bases from J, with 15 bases in between. Germline V gene data show CDR1 as SGHKS and CDR2 as YYEKEE (reference sequence).

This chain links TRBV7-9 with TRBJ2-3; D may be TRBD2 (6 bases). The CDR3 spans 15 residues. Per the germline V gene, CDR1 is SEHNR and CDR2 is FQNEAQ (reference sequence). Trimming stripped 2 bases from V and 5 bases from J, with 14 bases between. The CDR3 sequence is CASSLRWMGGDTQYF. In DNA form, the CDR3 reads TGTGCCAGCAGCTTAAGGTGGATGGGGGGAGATACGCAGTATTTT.

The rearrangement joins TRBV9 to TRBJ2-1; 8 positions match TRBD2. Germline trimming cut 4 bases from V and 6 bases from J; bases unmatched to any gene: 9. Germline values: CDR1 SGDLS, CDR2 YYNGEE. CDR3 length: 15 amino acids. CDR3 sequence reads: CASSSSLAGTNEQFF. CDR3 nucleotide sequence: TGTGCCAGCAGCTCTAGCCTAGCGGGCACCAATGAGCAGTTCTTC.

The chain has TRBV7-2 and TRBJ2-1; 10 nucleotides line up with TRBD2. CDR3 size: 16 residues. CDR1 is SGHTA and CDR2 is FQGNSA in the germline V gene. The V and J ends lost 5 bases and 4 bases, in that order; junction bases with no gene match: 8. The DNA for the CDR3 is TGTGCCAGCAGCGAAGAGCGGGGGGGCCAATACAATGAGCAGTTCTTC. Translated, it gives CASSEERGGQYNEQFF.

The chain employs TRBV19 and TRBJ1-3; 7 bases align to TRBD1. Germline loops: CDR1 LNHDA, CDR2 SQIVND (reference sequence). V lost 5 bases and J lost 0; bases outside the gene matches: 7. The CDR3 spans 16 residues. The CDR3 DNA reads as TGTGCCAGTAGTGTGCCAGGGGGAGCCTCTGGAAACACCATATATTTT. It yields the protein CASSVPGGASGNTIYF.

CDR3 loop: CASSAGTGGQPQHF. The CDR3 nucleotides read TGTGCCAGCAGCGCTGGGACAGGGGGACAGCCCCAGCATTTT. The chain employs TRBV9 and TRBJ1-5, with 11 bases that match TRBD1. Germline V gives CDR1 SGDLS, CDR2 YYNGEE. V was clipped by 3 bases and J by 7 bases; unmatched bases: 3. This CDR3 contains 14 residues.

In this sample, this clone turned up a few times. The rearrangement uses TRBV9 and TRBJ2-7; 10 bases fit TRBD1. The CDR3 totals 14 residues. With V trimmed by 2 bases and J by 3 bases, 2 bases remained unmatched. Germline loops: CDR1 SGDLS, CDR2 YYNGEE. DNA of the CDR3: TGTGCCAGCAGCGTCGGGACAGGGGTCTACGAGCAGTACTTC. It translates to CASSVGTGVYEQYF.

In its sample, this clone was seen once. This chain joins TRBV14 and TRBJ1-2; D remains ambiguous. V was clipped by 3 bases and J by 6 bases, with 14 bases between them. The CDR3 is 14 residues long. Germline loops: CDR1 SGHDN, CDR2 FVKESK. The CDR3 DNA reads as TGTGCCAGCAGCCAGGGGAGAAGGGCTGATGGCTACACCTTC. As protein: CASSQGRRADGYTF.

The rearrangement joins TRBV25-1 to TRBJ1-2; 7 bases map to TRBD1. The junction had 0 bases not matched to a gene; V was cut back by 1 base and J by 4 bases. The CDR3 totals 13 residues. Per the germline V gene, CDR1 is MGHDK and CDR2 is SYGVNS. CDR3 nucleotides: TGTGCCAGCAGTGAATGGACAGGCTATGGCTACACCTTC. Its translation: CASSEWTGYGYTF.

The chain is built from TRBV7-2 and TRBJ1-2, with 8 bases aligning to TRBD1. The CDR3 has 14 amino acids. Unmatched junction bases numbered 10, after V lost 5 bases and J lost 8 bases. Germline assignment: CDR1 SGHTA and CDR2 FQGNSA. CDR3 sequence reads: CASSPGQVERGYTF. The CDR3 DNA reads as TGTGCCAGCAGCCCGGGACAGGTCGAACGCGGCTACACCTTC.